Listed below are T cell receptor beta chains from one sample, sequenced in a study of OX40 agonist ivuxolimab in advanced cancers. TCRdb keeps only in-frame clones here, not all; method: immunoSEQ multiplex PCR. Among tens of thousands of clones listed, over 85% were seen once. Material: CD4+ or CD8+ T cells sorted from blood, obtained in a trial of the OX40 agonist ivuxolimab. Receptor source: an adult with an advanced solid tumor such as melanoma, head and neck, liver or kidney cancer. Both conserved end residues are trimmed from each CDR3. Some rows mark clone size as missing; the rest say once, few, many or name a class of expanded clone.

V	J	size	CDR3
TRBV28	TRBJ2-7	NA	ASSPGPVEQY
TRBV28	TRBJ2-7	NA	ASSFSTSGYEQY
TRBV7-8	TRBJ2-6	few	ASAPIGGANVLT
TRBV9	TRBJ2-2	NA	ASSPTGGDTGELF
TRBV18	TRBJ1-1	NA	ASSLLPLTGGNTEAF
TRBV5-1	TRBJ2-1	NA	ASSFGDAVNEQF
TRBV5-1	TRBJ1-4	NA	ASSLPGLNEKLF
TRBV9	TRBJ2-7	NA	ASSRTSGGFAEQY
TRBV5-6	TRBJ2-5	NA	ASNFRSLEKETQY
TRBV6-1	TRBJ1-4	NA	ASSIREGKNEKLF
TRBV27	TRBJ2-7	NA	ASSGTGSPGEQY
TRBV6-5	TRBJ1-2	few	ASSYDRLYGYT
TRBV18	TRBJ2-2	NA	ASSKWGSETGELF
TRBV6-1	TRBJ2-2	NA	ASLPRGKTGELF
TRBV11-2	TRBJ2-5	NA	ASSTDGVTTETQY
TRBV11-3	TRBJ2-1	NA	ASSFRSYNEQF
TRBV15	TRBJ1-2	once	ATSRDGQGGGYT
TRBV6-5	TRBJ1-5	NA	ASSIDRVSNQPQH